These 4 T cell receptor beta chains originate from one sample sequenced in a study of blood T cells in healthy people across ages. Through a sample-barcoded 5' primer and a J-beta primer mix, a second PCR was run for roughly 7 to 11 cycles. TCRdb re-derived calls from the 5' RACE reads in MiXCR, one entry per CDR3 protein. The data show about 640,000 distinct CDR3 sequences, roughly 53% seen once. Specimen: blood. The receptors were gathered from a man aged 55 to 70 in good health.

The V gene is TRBV29-1, the J gene TRBJ2-3; the D gene is possibly TRBD1 (6 bases). The CDR3 sequence is 14 residues long. Germline assignment: CDR1 SQVTM and CDR2 ANQGSEA. V shed 6 bases and J shed 2 bases, with 15 bases lying between them. The CDR3 region has the DNA TGCAGCGTCCCGAAGAGGGGGACCACAGATACGCAGTATTTT. This translates into CSVPKRGTTDTQYF.

The rearrangement joins TRBV7-2 to TRBJ1-6; D gene uncertain. CDR1 is SGHTA, CDR2 FQGNSA, per germline. The CDR3 is made up of 16 amino acids. Between the trimmed V and J ends, which lost 2 bases and 9 bases, there was a span of 17 bases. Here the CDR3 reads CASSLSSGKMVSPLHF. CDR3 nucleotide sequence: TGTGCCAGCAGCTTATCATCCGGGAAGATGGTTTCACCCCTCCACTTT.

The chain combines TRBV7-9 with TRBJ2-3; possibly TRBD2 for D (5 bases). The CDR3 runs 13 residues. CDR1 is SEHNR, CDR2 FQNEAQ, per germline (reference sequence). Trimming left V 8 bases short and J 4 bases short, with 13 bases between. For the CDR3, the DNA is TGTGCCAGCCTGAGAGGGTTTGCAGATACGCAGTATTTT. Translated: CASLRGFADTQYF.

The chain uses TRBV2 and TRBJ2-5, with TRBD1 identical over 7 bases. The DNA end is a closer match to TRBJ2-7, so the J assignment may be wrong. Germline CDR1 SNHLY, CDR2 FYNNEI. This CDR3 contains 14 residues. CDR3 region: CASSTDRETYEQYF. CDR3 DNA: TGTGCCAGCAGCACCGACAGGGAGACCTACGAGCAGTACTTC.